Following are 8 T cell receptor beta chains from one sample sequenced in a study of shared clonotypes between healthy human individuals. Selected positively for CCR7 and CD45RO-negative, naive CD8 cells excluded terminally differentiated effector memory CD45RA+ cells. The method was immunoSEQ multiplex PCR; TCRdb's version includes in-frame clones alone and lacks a portion of them. Among about 580,000 clones listed, roughly 98% were seen once. The sample taken for sequencing was naive CD8+ T cells sorted from blood. All receptors come from a man aged 25 to 40 in good health.

The genes are TRBV7-8 and TRBJ2-7, with D unresolved. The CDR3 loop spans 12 amino acids. Trimming left V 4 bases short and J 3 bases short, with 7 bases between. CDR1 is SGHVS, CDR2 FQNEAQ, per germline. Written as DNA, the CDR3 is TGTGCCAGCAGCTCCCGAGACTACGAGCAGTACTTC. It specifies CASSSRDYEQYF.

The chain joins TRBV5-4 to TRBJ2-7; TRBD2 aligns across 7 bases. The CDR3 spans 15 residues. The trim removed 1 base at V and 4 bases at J, leaving 8 bases unmatched. CDR1 and CDR2 from the germline V gene are SGHNT and YYREEE (reference sequence). The CDR3 loop reads CASSLTTGGGYEQYF. CDR3 bases: TGTGCCAGCAGCTTGACGACGGGCGGGGGATACGAGCAGTACTTC.

A word on this clone: The identical CDR3 is also encoded by other nucleotide sequences in the sample. The gene calls are TRBV19 and TRBJ1-1; tentative D call: TRBD1 (5 bases). The CDR3 is 13 residues long. The V and J ends lost 6 bases and 0 bases respectively, with 8 bases between them. Germline V CDR1 and CDR2: LNHDA, SQIVND (reference sequence). The CDR3 protein is CASSPGLNTEAFF. Here the CDR3 DNA reads TGTGCCAGTAGCCCAGGGCTGAACACTGAAGCTTTCTTT.

Turning to this clone: Other nucleotide sequences from this sample produce the same CDR3. This chain links TRBV28 with TRBJ2-7, with D possibly TRBD2 on 6 matching bases. V lost 2 bases and J 1 base, leaving 6 bases between the germline ends. From germline, CDR1 is MDHEN and CDR2 SYDVKM. The CDR3 is 13 residues long. The CDR3 sequence: CASSLAGSYEQYF. CDR3 nucleotides: TGTGCCAGCAGTTTAGCGGGGTCCTACGAGCAGTACTTC.

The chain employs TRBV10-3 and TRBJ2-7, with TRBD1 identical over 7 bases. After removal of 6 bases from V and 2 bases from J, the junction contained 4 bases not matched to a gene. Germline CDR1 and CDR2: ENHRY and SYGVKD. This CDR3 has 13 amino acids. The CDR3 DNA is TGTGCCATCAGACGGGACAGAACCTACGAGCAGTACTTC. It is translated as CAIRRDRTYEQYF.

The chain joins TRBV6-5 to TRBJ2-7; D unresolved. From germline, CDR1 is MNHEY and CDR2 SVGAGI. Trimming removed 2 bases from V and 0 bases from J, with 8 bases in between. CDR3 length equals 14 residues. The CDR3: CASSYDSSSYEQYF. Written as DNA, the CDR3 is TGTGCCAGCAGTTACGACTCCAGCTCCTACGAGCAGTACTTC.

Remarks on this clone: The same CDR3 can be traced to other DNA sequences in this sample. This chain connects TRBV6-5 to TRBJ2-6; a possible D gene is TRBD2 (5 bases). Per germline, CDR1 MNHEY and CDR2 SVGAGI. The CDR3 extends over 15 amino acids. The V end was cut by 2 bases, the J end by 0 bases, with 5 bases between. As DNA, the CDR3 is TGTGCCAGCAGTTACGGAGGCTCTGGGGCCAACGTCCTGACTTTC. It translates to CASSYGGSGANVLTF.

Remarks on this clone: Other nucleotide sequences from this sample produce the same CDR3. The rearrangement uses TRBV9 and TRBJ2-7; 7 bases are a match to TRBD2. V was clipped by 0 bases and J by 7 bases; unmatched bases: 4. CDR1 is SGDLS and CDR2 is YYNGEE in the germline V gene. CDR3 length equals 13 residues. CDR3 DNA: TGTGCCAGCAGCGTAGGCGGCGGGAGTGAGCAGTACTTC. Its translation: CASSVGGGSEQYF.